This TCR beta chain is drawn from a study of post-analysis software for immune sequencing data. The TCR beta cDNA libraries carried unique molecular identifiers. TCRdb itself ran the PCR reads through MiXCR, one entry per CDR3 protein. Seen here are 180,000 or so distinct CDR3 sequences, 25% to 30% observed once, and the top ten hold roughly 3.4%. This clonotype has a handful of counts. Its antigen is still unknown. Study findings and constraints: When patients were compared with controls, about five TRBV segments were more frequent, TRBV5-6, TRBV5-1 and TRBV20-1 among them.

The CDR3 consists of 16 residues. J lost 8 bases, V lost 5 bases, and 14 bases had no gene match. Per germline, CDR1 DFQATT and CDR2 SNEGSKA (reference sequence). V is TRBV20-1 and J is TRBJ2-2, with TRBD2 identical over 10 bases. Input material: blood. The sequence was obtained from a girl aged 2-17 years with multiple sclerosis. Here the CDR3 DNA reads TGCAGTGCTCCCTTGGTCAGCGGGAGGGCCGCGGGGGAGCTGTTTTTT. It encodes CSAPLVSGRAAGELFF.